The 9 T cell receptor beta chains presented below share a single source sample, sequenced in a study of blood T cell repertoires in COVID-19. TCRdb's copy holds only in-frame clones and misses some; the assay was immunoSEQ multiplex PCR. Here the sample spans 30,000 to 35,000 clones, roughly 88% being singletons. Sequences were obtained from peripheral blood. The origin of the receptors is a man aged 55 to 70 with active COVID-19.

The chain links TRBV9 to TRBJ2-5; 8 positions match TRBD1. CDR1 is SGDLS, CDR2 YYNGEE, per germline. V shed 3 bases and J 5 bases; nucleotides not matched to a gene: 6. This CDR3 is 14 amino acids long. The CDR3 bases are TGTGCCAGCAGCGCCGGACAGGGTACGGAGACCCAGTACTTC. This translates into CASSAGQGTETQYF.

The chain carries TRBV6-5 and TRBJ2-5, with 7 positions matching TRBD1. The CDR3 spans 13 residues. Trimming took 7 bases from V and 4 from J; bases not matched to a gene: 6. Germline V gene sequence: CDR1 MNHEY, CDR2 SVGAGI. CDR3 DNA sequence: TGTGCCAGCACCCGACCAGGGGGAGAGACCCAGTACTTC. Amino acids: CASTRPGGETQYF.

A remark on this clone: An end of the junction does not agree with germline; a read error may underlie this. Other DNA variants within this sample encode the same CDR3. The chain couples TRBV28 to TRBJ2-7; TRBD2 aligns across 9 bases. This CDR3 spans 16 amino acids. Germline CDR1 is MDHEN and CDR2 is SYDVKM. This chain's CDR3 is CASRASGGRASYEQYF. The CDR3 DNA sequence: TGTGCTAGCAGGGCCTCTGGCGGGAGGGCCAGCTACGAGCAGTACTTC.

The V call is TRBV5-6, the J call TRBJ2-1, with 10 bases identical to TRBD2. The CDR3 covers 16 residues. Germline V gene sequence: CDR1 SGHDT, CDR2 YYEEEE. V shed 2 bases and J 4 bases; nucleotides not matched to a gene: 6. The CDR3: CASSFLASGSYNEQFF. CDR3 bases: TGTGCCAGCAGCTTCCTTGCTAGCGGGAGTTACAATGAGCAGTTCTTC.

The V and J genes are TRBV18 and TRBJ2-2; 11 bases line up with TRBD1. With V trimmed by 4 bases and J by 3 bases, 1 base remained unmatched. Per germline, CDR1 KGHSH and CDR2 LQKENI. The CDR3 sequence is 15 residues long. CDR3 nucleotides: TGTGCCAGCTCACGGGGACAGGGGGACACCGGGGAGCTGTTTTTT. Translated: CASSRGQGDTGELFF. Looking up the rest from reference TRBV18 and TRBJ2-2 gives the full variable domain: NAGVMQNPRHLVRRRGQEARLRCSPMKGHSHVYWYRQLPEEGLKFMVYLQKENIIDESGMPKERFSAEFPKEGPSILRIQQVVRGDSAAYFCASSRGQGDTGELFFGEGSRLTVL.

The CDR3 loop reads CASSPGGSSEAFF. CDR3 in DNA: TGTGCCAGCTCACCGGGTGGGAGCTCTGAAGCTTTCTTT. This chain links TRBV18 with TRBJ1-1, with D hard to call. V lost 3 bases to trimming and J lost 6 bases, with 11 bases between them. Germline CDR1 reads KGHSH; CDR2 reads LQKENI. CDR3 length: 13 residues. The complete variable domain, with remaining parts taken from reference TRBV18 and TRBJ1-1, reads NAGVMQNPRHLVRRRGQEARLRCSPMKGHSHVYWYRQLPEEGLKFMVYLQKENIIDESGMPKERFSAEFPKEGPSILRIQQVVRGDSAAYFCASSPGGSSEAFFGQGTRLTVV.

A word on this clone: At one of its ends the junction is not consistent with the germline gene, which may arise from a read error. The rearrangement joins TRBV5-6 to TRBJ2-2, with D tentatively TRBD1 (5 bases). CDR3 length equals 14 residues. Germline loops: CDR1 SGHDT, CDR2 YYEEEE. The CDR3 is CASSTWWGTGELFF. The CDR3 nucleotides read TGTGCCAGCAGCACCTGGTGGGGCACCGGAGAGCTGTTTTTT.

As to this clone: Distinct nucleotide sequences in the sample also encode this CDR3. The chain has TRBV5-1 and TRBJ2-5; D possibly corresponds to TRBD1 (5 bases). Trimming shortened V by 4 bases and J by 3 bases, and 13 bases separated the two germline ends. Germline-derived CDR1 and CDR2 are SGHRS and YFSETQ. The length of the CDR3 is 14 residues. In DNA form, the CDR3 reads TGCGCCAGCAGCCCTAGAAGGGGCGAAGAGACCCAGTACTTC. It yields the protein CASSPRRGEETQYF.

The genes are TRBV6-1 and TRBJ2-5; possibly TRBD2 for D (6 bases). CDR1 and CDR2 (germline): MNHNS, SASEGT. Trimming took off 0 bases at V and 4 bases at J, with 9 bases between the two ends. CDR3 length equals 14 residues. The CDR3 bases are TGTGCCAGCAGTGAAGCGACTAGGGGAGAGACCCAGTACTTC. Protein product: CASSEATRGETQYF.